This T cell receptor (beta chain) is from a study of Tregs in tolerant kidney transplant recipients. To note about this clone: The antigen remains unidentified.

Study outcomes and limitations: Activated donor B cell expansion appeared to reveal the most relevant donor-specific TCRbeta repertoire.

Recipients received nonmyeloablative bone marrow transplants from related graft donors, with transient mixed chimerism. Unstimulated regulatory T cells (CD4+CD25+CD127-), CD4+CD25- non-regulatory cells, CD4 and CD8 cells were FACS-sorted from thawed PBMCs. Clones were read by immunoSEQ multiplex PCR, and TCRdb kept only the in-frame ones, dropping some. The table records about 64,000 clones, over 75% of them present only once. The sequence was collected from a human patient who received a combined kidney and bone marrow transplant. Some T cells here may be from the graft donor. The input for sequencing was CD4+ T cells from blood (PBMCs), taken 6 months after the transplant.

The CDR3 is CASSPAGQLRYNEQFF. The CDR3 coding sequence is TGTGCCAGCAGTCCGGCGGGACAGTTACGCTACAATGAGCAGTTCTTC. The chain combines TRBV28 with TRBJ2-1; D perhaps matches TRBD1 (7 bases). Trimming stripped 5 bases from V and 3 bases from J, with 17 bases between. The CDR3 is 16 residues long. Germline V gene lookup returns CDR1 MDHEN and CDR2 SYDVKM.